The T cell receptor (beta chain) described here comes from a study of cytomegalovirus exposure and HLA in healthy donors. The PCR was carried out with 60 Vbeta primers and 13 Jbeta primers. The protocol was immunoSEQ multiplex PCR, while the TCRdb copy is restricted to in-frame clones and leaves out a portion. This sample contains some 34,000 clones. Concerning this clone itself: The antigen is not known.

Study findings and constraints: The likely origin of a cluster of highly shared sequence variants was a sequencing artifact. Many donors carried some public TCRs, although rarity characterized most TCR sequences.

The CDR3 spans 16 residues. The germline gives CDR1 MRHNA, CDR2 SNTAGT. V lost 3 bases and J lost 9; bases outside the gene matches: 12. The origin of this receptor is a woman in her thirties or forties in good health and CMV-seropositive. Source material: PBMCs. The rearrangement joins TRBV6-4 to TRBJ2-1, with 9 bases lining up with TRBD2. This CDR3 is CASSDGVASGNSEQFF. DNA of the CDR3: TGTGCCAGCAGTGATGGGGTGGCTAGCGGGAATAGTGAGCAGTTCTTC.